The source of this T cell receptor (beta chain) is a study of CD8 T cells in Susac syndrome (dated by TCRdb to between 2019 and 2020). Looking at the study overall: Repertoire sequencing was used to test whether CD8+ T cell activation and differentiation in Susac syndrome was antigen driven. CD8+ T cell repertoire clonality was compared between 11 to 12 healthy donors, about 14 Susac syndrome patients and around 15 multiple sclerosis patients. Broad study findings and their caveats: The number of individuals in the TCR sequencing and HLA analysis was acknowledged as relatively small.

From the cysteine up to the phenylalanine, the CDR3 has a length of 18 residues. The read is trimmed to its CDR3 DNA, 54 bases read in frame from base 1. The germline V gene provides CDR1 SGHVS and CDR2 FNYEAQ. V has 1 base trimmed and J has 0 bases trimmed; junction bases matching no gene number 4. RNA was extracted using the RNeasy kit, and roughly 0.5 to 1 microgram was reverse transcribed with random hexamers. TCR beta CDR3 regions were amplified with the immunoSEQ multiplex PCR assay covering 54 Vbeta and 13 Jbeta segments. PCR amplification bias was corrected using a synthetic template baseline for primer optimization and computational correction. In the original analysis: Reads were assigned to V, D and J genes according to IMGT and analyzed in immunoSEQ Analyzer, with only productive sequences retained. Clonality was calculated as one minus the Shannon entropy normalized by log2 of the number of productive unique sequences. For each patient and control, public and private clones were evaluated within the 100 most prevalent clones. Clones were defined as Susac-specific when absent from the healthy and MS cohorts, from over a thousand published viral clones and from other ImmuneACCESS disease sequences. The public reads were reanalyzed by TCRdb: fastp trimming at Q25, MiXCR alignment, in-frame beta chains only. All rows with the same CDR3 protein become a single entry with the most common DNA and genes. What appears here as the V and J calls and clone size reflects TCRdb's work, not the paper's. This sample comprises about 300,000 distinct CDR3 sequences, 70% to 90% of them detected only once. 0.21% of the sample goes to the ten largest clones.

Peripheral blood CD8+ and CD4+ T cells from healthy donors, Susac syndrome patients and multiple sclerosis patients were profiled by high-throughput TCR beta sequencing. Treatment-naive patients with stable or active relapsing-remitting disease fulfilling revised McDonald criteria were used as multiple sclerosis controls. Bulk CD8+ and CD4+ T cells were purified by magnetic negative isolation, while CD8+ TEMRA cells were enriched using FACS. Blood was collected in EDTA tubes and processed within 24 hours, with PBMCs isolated through density gradient centrifugation. PBMCs intended for TCR sequencing were cryopreserved in liquid nitrogen and thawed later in a water bath at 37 degrees C. The sorted or isolated CD4+, CD8+ and CD8+ TEMRA cells reached a purity of at least 90%. In regard to this clonotype: Its antigen remains unidentified. The record has no base qualities; no much larger clone is one base away.

Recombination joined TRBV7-6 with TRBJ2-6, with 9 central nucleotides matching TRBD1. This sequence was found in a human donor with multiple sclerosis. The sequencing sample was made of CD8+ T cells from PBMCs. For the CDR3, the sequence is CASSLERDRDSGANVLTF. DNA sequence: TGTGCCAGCAGCTTAGAAAGGGACAGGGACTCTGGGGCCAACGTCCTGACTTTC. Joined to the reference TRBV7-6 and TRBJ2-6 proteins, this CDR3 gives the full variable domain: GAGVSQSPRYKVTKRGQDVALRCDPISGHVSLYWYRQALGQGPEFLTYFNYEAQQDKSGLPNDRFSAERPEGSISTLTIQRTEQRDSAMYRCASSLERDRDSGANVLTFGAGSRLTVL.